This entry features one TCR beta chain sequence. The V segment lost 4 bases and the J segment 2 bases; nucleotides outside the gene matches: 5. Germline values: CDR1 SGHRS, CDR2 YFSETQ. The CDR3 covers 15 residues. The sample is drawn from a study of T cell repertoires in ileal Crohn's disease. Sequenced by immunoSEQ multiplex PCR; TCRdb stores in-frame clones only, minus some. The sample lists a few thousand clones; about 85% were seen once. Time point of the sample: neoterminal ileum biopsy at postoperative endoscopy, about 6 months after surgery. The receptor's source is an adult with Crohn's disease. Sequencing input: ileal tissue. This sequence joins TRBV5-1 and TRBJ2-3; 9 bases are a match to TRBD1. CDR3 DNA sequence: TGCGCCAGCAGCCTGACAGGGGGGTTCACAGATACGCAGTATTTT. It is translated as CASSLTGGFTDTQYF.